This T cell receptor beta chain was identified during a study of early T cells in non-severe SARS-CoV-2 infection. Study background: RNA in bulk from unsorted whole blood was sequenced, and chains were unpaired. Overall study results and limits: In VDJdb matching, anti-spike CD8 responses were favored while private and CD4 specificities went missing.

In its sample, this clonotype was seen many times. Its antigen is currently unknown. Attached unique molecular identifiers marked individual cDNA molecules. TCRdb re-called the 5' RACE reads through MiXCR, storing one row per CDR3 protein. The data show under 70,000 distinct CDR3 sequences, over 4.5% seen once. The CDR3 totals 15 residues. Germline V CDR1 and CDR2: SGHTA, FQGNSA. The V and J ends lost 3 bases and 7 bases respectively, with 16 bases between them. The sequencing used whole blood, collected at baseline. V usage is TRBV7-2 and J usage is TRBJ2-1; D may correspond to TRBD1 or TRBD2 (5 bases each). The clonotype was recovered from an adult who was a healthcare worker with PCR-confirmed SARS-CoV-2 infection or an uninfected control (not recorded which). The CDR3 bases are TGTGCCAGCAGCTTTTTCCGGGACCCAGGGAATGAGCAGTTCTTC. Its translation: CASSFFRDPGNEQFF.